These 16 T cell receptor beta chains came from one sample sequenced in a study of blood T cells in healthy people across ages. Using a J-beta primer mix together with a sample-barcoded 5' primer, a second PCR was run for about 6 to 11 cycles. In TCRdb, the 5' RACE reads were re-called with MiXCR into one record per CDR3 protein. The data contain nearly 1 million distinct CDR3 sequences, about 51% of them singletons. Sequenced input: blood. The receptors here all came from a woman in her sixties or seventies in good health.

This clonotype has just a few counts. This chain connects TRBV4-2 to TRBJ2-3; TRBD2 matches at 9 bases. Unmatched junction bases numbered 6, after V lost 3 bases and J lost 5 bases. Germline-derived CDR1 and CDR2 are LGHNA and YNFKEQ. This CDR3 spans 15 amino acids. The CDR3 DNA sequence: TGTGCCAGCAGCCAGGCAGCGGGAGGTTTAGATACGCAGTATTTT. As protein: CASSQAAGGLDTQYF.

The rearrangement joins TRBV28 to TRBJ2-7; tentative D call: TRBD2 (6 bases). The V gene lost 4 bases and the J gene lost 0 bases, with 13 bases spanning the gap. CDR1 and CDR2 from the germline V gene are MDHEN and SYDVKM. The CDR3 totals 15 residues. CDR3: CASSYLATNSYEQYF. The CDR3 DNA is TGTGCCAGCAGTTACCTAGCGACGAACTCCTACGAGCAGTACTTC.

A note on this clonotype: The junction does not match germline at one end; this may be a read error. The chain recombines TRBV4-1 with TRBJ2-7; TRBD1 matches at 8 bases. Germline values: CDR1 MGHRA, CDR2 YSYEKL. The CDR3 extends over 14 amino acids. The CDR3 bases are TGCGCCAGCGGCCAACAGGGGGGATTCGGCGAGCAGTACTTC. This encodes CASGQQGGFGEQYF.

This clonotype was picked up one time. The gene calls are TRBV15 and TRBJ2-1; possibly TRBD1 or TRBD2 for D (5 bases each). Deletions cut 1 base from V and 8 bases from J, with 15 bases between. This CDR3 is 15 amino acids long. Germline V gene lookup returns CDR1 LNHNV and CDR2 YYDKDF (reference sequence). CDR3 protein: CATSRGGTLVYEQFF. CDR3 DNA sequence: TGTGCCACCAGCAGAGGGGGGACCTTGGTATATGAGCAGTTCTTC.

The chain is built from TRBV12-3 or TRBV12-4 and TRBJ2-4, with a tentative D call TRBD1 (6 bases). The DNA matches TRBJ2-7 better at its end, which makes the J call doubtful. This CDR3 has 14 residues. Written as DNA, the CDR3 is TGTGCCAGCAGCCAACTGGACAGACAATCCGAGCAGTACTTC. Residues: CASSQLDRQSEQYF.

This clonotype showed up just a few times. The gene calls are TRBV12-3 or TRBV12-4 and TRBJ2-3, with no clear D. Trimming removed 5 bases at V and 3 bases at J, with 9 bases between. The CDR3 length is 13 residues. The CDR3 DNA follows: TGTGCCAGCAGTATTGGCGGAACAGATACGCAGTATTTT. Protein: CASSIGGTDTQYF.

The chain recombines TRBV16 with TRBJ2-5, with TRBD1 identical over 7 bases. The DNA end lines up better with TRBJ2-7; the J call may be wrong. Looked up from germline, CDR1 is KGHSY and CDR2 is FQNENV. CDR3 size: 15 residues. The CDR3: CASSQAPTGLYEQYF. The CDR3 nucleotides are TGTGCCAGCAGCCAGGCTCCGACAGGGCTTTACGAGCAGTACTTC.

The J gene is TRBJ2-5, the V gene TRBV20-1, with no clear D. V lost 2 bases and J 5 bases, leaving 15 bases between the germline ends. Germline V gene data show CDR1 as DFQATT and CDR2 as SNEGSKA (reference sequence). CDR3 length equals 14 residues. This chain's CDR3 is CSARSPLVSETQYF. In DNA form, the CDR3 reads TGCAGTGCTAGAAGTCCGCTAGTATCGGAGACCCAGTACTTC.

The J gene is TRBJ1-2, the V gene TRBV9; D remains ambiguous. The CDR3 totals 13 residues. Trimming took off 3 bases at V and 8 bases at J, with 14 bases between the two ends. In germline, CDR1 is SGDLS, CDR2 YYNGEE. CDR3 amino acids: CASSADRTRGYTF. In nucleotides, the CDR3 is TGTGCCAGCAGCGCCGATCGAACAAGGGGCTACACCTTC.

The chain joins TRBV10-3 to TRBJ2-7; TRBD2 aligns across 7 bases. The CDR3 length is 15 residues. The J segment lost 5 bases and the V segment lost 4 bases, leaving 11 bases of the junction unmatched. The germline V gene encodes CDR1 ENHRY and CDR2 SYGVKD. The CDR3 protein is CAISGDGRPPDEQYF. The CDR3 DNA follows: TGTGCCATCAGTGGTGACGGGAGGCCCCCCGACGAGCAGTACTTC.

A single count supports this clonotype. The rearrangement links TRBV18 to TRBJ1-2; 9 nucleotides agree with TRBD1. CDR3 length: 13 residues. Germline V lookup: CDR1 KGHSH, CDR2 LQKENI. The V gene end was trimmed by 3 bases and the J gene end by 8 bases; junction bases not matched to a gene: 4. This chain's CDR3 is CASSPGTGIGYTF. The CDR3, as DNA: TGTGCCAGCTCACCGGGGACAGGGATCGGCTACACCTTC.

This CDR3 is CASSLGDLESETQYF. The CDR3 coding sequence is TGTGCCAGCAGCTTAGGGGACTTGGAGAGTGAGACCCAGTACTTC. This chain joins TRBV7-9 and TRBJ2-5; possibly TRBD2 for D (6 bases). In germline, CDR1 is SEHNR, CDR2 FQNEAQ (reference sequence). The CDR3 loop spans 15 amino acids. V shed 1 base and J shed 5 bases, with 14 bases lying between them.

The V gene is TRBV5-5, the J gene TRBJ2-7, with TRBD1 matching 9 bases. The CDR3 spans 15 residues. Per the germline V gene, CDR1 is SGHKS and CDR2 is YYEKEE (reference sequence). V gave up 2 bases and J gave up 6 bases; unmatched junction bases: 9. In nucleotides, the CDR3 is TGTGCCAGCAGCTTCTGGGACAGGGTAGGCGGCGAGCAGTACTTC. Translating gives CASSFWDRVGGEQYF.

The V gene is TRBV6-5, the J gene TRBJ1-5; 9 bases are shared with TRBD1. Germline V gives CDR1 MNHEY, CDR2 SVGAGI. The CDR3 extends over 15 amino acids. J gave up 7 bases and V 7 bases, and 11 bases lay outside the gene matches. CDR3 protein: CASKKGQGVDQPQHF. CDR3 coding DNA: TGTGCCAGCAAAAAGGGACAGGGCGTAGACCAGCCCCAGCATTTT.

This clonotype is a singleton in its sample. The CDR3 region is CASSWSGDFEAFF. In nucleotides, the CDR3 is TGTGCCAGCAGCTGGTCGGGTGACTTTGAAGCTTTCTTT. The J gene is TRBJ1-1, the V gene TRBV5-6; D is unresolved. Germline CDR1 SGHDT, CDR2 YYEEEE. The CDR3 is made up of 13 amino acids. V lost 3 bases and J 7 bases, leaving 13 bases between the germline ends.

This clonotype was found a few times. V is TRBV12-3 or TRBV12-4 and J is TRBJ2-6, with 11 bases lining up with TRBD2. The CDR3 has 18 residues. V was clipped by 1 base and J by 0 bases; unmatched bases: 2. The CDR3 coding sequence is TGTGCCAGCAGTTTAGACGGACTAGCGGGCTCTGGGGCCAACGTCCTGACTTTC. Its translation: CASSLDGLAGSGANVLTF.